This entry is about one T cell receptor beta chain. This entry comes from a study of shared clonotypes between healthy human individuals. Study at large: Aged between 18 and 49, the donors were two women and three men. Three plates were used per donor for CD4 naive, three for CD4 memory, two for CD8 naive and one for CD8 memory.

The assay ran at deep level. In the original workflow: Junction-only sequences without quality scores were provided by ImmunoSEQ, so filtering was different. The table came from immunoSEQ multiplex PCR; TCRdb's copy has only in-frame clones and leaves some out. D and trimming come from the DNA, and the V and J calls and clone size come from that table. The sample carries about 1,900,000 clones, about 94% recorded once. Naive-designated CD8 cells lacked CD45RO, were positively enriched for CCR7, and omitted terminally differentiated effector memory CD45RA+ cells. Germline V gene lookup returns CDR1 MDHEN and CDR2 SYDVKM. This CDR3 has 14 residues. The germline V and J ends were trimmed by 3 bases and 0 bases, with 5 bases remaining between them.

Sample: naive CD8+ T cells sorted from blood. This sequence joins TRBV28 and TRBJ2-2; no reliable D call. The sequence was obtained from a man between 18 and 29 years old in good health. The CDR3 sequence is CASSLSANTGELFF. CDR3 DNA sequence: TGTGCCAGCAGTTTGTCAGCGAACACCGGGGAGCTGTTTTTT.